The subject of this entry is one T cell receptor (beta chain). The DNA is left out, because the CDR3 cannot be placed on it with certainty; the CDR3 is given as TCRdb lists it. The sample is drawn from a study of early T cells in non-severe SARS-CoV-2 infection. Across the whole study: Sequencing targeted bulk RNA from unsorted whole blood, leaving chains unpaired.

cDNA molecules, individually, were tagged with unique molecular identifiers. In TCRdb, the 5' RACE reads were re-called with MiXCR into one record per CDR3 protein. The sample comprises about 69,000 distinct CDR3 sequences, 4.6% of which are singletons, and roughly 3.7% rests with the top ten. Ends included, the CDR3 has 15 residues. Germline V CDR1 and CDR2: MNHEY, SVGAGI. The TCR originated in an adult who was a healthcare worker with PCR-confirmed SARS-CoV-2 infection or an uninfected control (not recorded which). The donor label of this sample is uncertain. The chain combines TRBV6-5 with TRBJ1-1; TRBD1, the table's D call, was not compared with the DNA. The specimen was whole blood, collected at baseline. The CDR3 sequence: CASSTSTGMSTEAFF.